This T cell receptor beta chain was recorded in a study of cytomegalovirus exposure and HLA in healthy donors. Study in general: Inside one of the first data releases sat some 85 million unique TCRs taken from HLA-typed donors.

Concerning this clone: Its antigen is still unknown.

The germline CDR1 and CDR2 sequences are PRHDT and FYEKMQ (reference sequence). The ends lost 6 bases at V and 7 bases at J; junction bases unmatched: 9. The CDR3 sequence is 14 residues long. The study's findings and limits: In a later analysis, a genetic analysis reported fewer productive-TCR N-insertions in an Asian-associated ancestry cluster than the cohort average. Investigators reported 164 TCR beta chains as tied to cytomegalovirus.

Healthy bone marrow donors made up the donors. In the PCR, 60 Vbeta and 13 Jbeta primers were used. Libraries were prepared by immunoSEQ multiplex PCR; TCRdb keeps only in-frame clonotypes and omits some of them. The repertoire table contains some 130,000 clones. The TCR was taken from a young man in good health and CMV-seronegative. Sequencing used PBMCs. The V gene is TRBV13, the J gene TRBJ2-3; 8 bases map to TRBD2. The CDR3 spells CASRAVASGYTQYF. CDR3 sequence (DNA): TGTGCCAGCAGAGCGGTGGCTAGCGGGTATACGCAGTATTTT.